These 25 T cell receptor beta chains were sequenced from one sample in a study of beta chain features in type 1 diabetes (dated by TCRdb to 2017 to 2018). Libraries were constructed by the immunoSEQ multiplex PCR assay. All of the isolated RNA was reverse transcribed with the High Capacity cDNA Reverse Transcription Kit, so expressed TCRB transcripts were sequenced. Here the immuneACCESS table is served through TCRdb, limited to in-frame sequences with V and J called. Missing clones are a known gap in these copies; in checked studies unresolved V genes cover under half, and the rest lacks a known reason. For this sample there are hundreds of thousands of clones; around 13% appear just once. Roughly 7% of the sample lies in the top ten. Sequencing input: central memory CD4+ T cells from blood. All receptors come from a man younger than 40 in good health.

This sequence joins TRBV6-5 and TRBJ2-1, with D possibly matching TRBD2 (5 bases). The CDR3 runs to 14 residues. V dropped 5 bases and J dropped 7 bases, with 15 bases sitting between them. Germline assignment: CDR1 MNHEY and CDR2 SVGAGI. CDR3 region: CASSSSGSLNEQFF. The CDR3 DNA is TGTGCCAGCAGTAGCAGCGGTAGCCTTAATGAGCAGTTCTTC.

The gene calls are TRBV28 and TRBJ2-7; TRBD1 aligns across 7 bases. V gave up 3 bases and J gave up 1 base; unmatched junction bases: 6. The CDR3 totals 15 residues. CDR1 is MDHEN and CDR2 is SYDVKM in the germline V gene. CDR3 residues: CASSFGTVPSYEQYF. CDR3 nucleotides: TGTGCCAGCAGTTTCGGGACAGTTCCTTCCTACGAGCAGTACTTC.

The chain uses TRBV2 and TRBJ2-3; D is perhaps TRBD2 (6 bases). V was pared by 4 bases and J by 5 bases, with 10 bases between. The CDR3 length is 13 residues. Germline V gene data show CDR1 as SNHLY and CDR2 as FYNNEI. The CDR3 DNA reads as TGTGCCAGCAGTGGGGGGGTTGGAGATACGCAGTATTTT. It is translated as CASSGGVGDTQYF.

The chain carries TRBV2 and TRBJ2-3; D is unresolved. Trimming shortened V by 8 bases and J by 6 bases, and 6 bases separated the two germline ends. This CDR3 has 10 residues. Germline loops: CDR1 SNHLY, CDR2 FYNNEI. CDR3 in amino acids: CASRWDTQYF. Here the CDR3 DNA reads TGTGCCAGCCGATGGGATACGCAGTATTTT.

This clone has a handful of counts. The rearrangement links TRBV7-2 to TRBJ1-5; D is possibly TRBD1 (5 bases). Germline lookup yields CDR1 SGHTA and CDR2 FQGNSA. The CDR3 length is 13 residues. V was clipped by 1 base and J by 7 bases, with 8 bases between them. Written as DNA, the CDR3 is TGTGCCAGCAGCTTAGAGAGGGGACAGCCCCAGCATTTT. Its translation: CASSLERGQPQHF. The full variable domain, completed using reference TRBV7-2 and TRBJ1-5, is GAGVSQSPSNKVTEKGKDVELRCDPISGHTALYWYRQSLGQGLEFLIYFQGNSAPDKSGLPSDRFSAERTGGSVSTLTIQRTQQEDSAVYLCASSLERGQPQHFGDGTRLSIL.

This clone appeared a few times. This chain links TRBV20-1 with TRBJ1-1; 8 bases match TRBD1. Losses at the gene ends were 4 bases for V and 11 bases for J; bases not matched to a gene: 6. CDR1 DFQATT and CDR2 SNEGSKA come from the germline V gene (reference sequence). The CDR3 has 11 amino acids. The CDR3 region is CSATARDRAFF. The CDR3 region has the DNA TGCAGTGCTACGGCCCGGGACAGGGCTTTCTTT.

The CDR3 loop is CASSEISKPRPQHF. CDR3 in DNA: TGTGCCAGCAGTGAGATTTCGAAGCCGCGGCCCCAGCATTTT. The V gene is TRBV6-1, the J gene TRBJ1-5; unclear D gene. CDR3 length: 14 residues. V was clipped by 3 bases and J by 9 bases, with 15 bases between them. CDR1 is MNHNS, CDR2 SASEGT, per germline.

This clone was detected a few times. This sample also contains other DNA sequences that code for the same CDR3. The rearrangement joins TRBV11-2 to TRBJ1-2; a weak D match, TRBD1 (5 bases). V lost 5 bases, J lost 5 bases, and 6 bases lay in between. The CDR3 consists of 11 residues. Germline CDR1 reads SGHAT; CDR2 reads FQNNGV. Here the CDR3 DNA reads TGTGCCAGCAGCCCAGGGTATGGCTACACCTTC. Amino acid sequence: CASSPGYGYTF.

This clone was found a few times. The CDR3: CASSYGGQETQYF. Written as DNA, the CDR3 is TGTGCCAGCAGCTACGGAGGACAAGAGACCCAGTACTTC. The rearrangement links TRBV11-2 to TRBJ2-5; D is possibly TRBD2 (5 bases). Trimming left V 4 bases short and J 2 bases short, with 8 bases between. Germline CDR1 is SGHAT and CDR2 is FQNNGV. The CDR3 contains 13 residues.

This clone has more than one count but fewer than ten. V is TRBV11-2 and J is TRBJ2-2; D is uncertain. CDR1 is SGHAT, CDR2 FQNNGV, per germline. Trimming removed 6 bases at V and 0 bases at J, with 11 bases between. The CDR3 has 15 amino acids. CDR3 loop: CASRPEVANTGELFF. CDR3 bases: TGTGCCAGCAGACCTGAAGTAGCGAACACCGGGGAGCTGTTTTTT.

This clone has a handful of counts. The CDR3 sequence is CASSTTGAFYNSPLHF. Here the CDR3 DNA reads TGTGCCAGCAGCACGACTGGGGCGTTCTATAATTCACCCCTCCACTTT. The chain links TRBV5-4 to TRBJ1-6; tentatively, D is TRBD1 (5 bases). V lost 4 bases to trimming and J lost 3 bases, with 14 bases between them. The CDR3 totals 16 residues. The germline V gene has CDR1 SGHNT and CDR2 YYREEE (reference sequence).

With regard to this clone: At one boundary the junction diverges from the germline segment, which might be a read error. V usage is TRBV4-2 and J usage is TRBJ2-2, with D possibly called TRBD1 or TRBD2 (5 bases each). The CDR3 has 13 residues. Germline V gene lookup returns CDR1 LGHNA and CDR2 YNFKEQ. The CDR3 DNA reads TGTGCCAGCAGCTTAGGAACGGGGACGGAGATGTTTTTT. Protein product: CASSLGTGTEMFF.

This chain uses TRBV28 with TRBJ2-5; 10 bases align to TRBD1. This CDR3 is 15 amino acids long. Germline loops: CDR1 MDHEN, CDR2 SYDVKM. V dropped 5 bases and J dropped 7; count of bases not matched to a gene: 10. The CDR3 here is CASSQRGQGIGTQYF. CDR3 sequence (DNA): TGTGCCAGCAGTCAAAGGGGACAGGGGATCGGGACCCAGTACTTC.

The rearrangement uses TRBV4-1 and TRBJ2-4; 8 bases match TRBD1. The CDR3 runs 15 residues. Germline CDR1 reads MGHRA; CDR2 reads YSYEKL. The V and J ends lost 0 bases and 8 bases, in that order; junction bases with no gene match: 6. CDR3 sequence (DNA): TGCGCCAGCAGCCAAGAAGAAACAGGGGGGCACATTCAGTACTTC. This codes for CASSQEETGGHIQYF.

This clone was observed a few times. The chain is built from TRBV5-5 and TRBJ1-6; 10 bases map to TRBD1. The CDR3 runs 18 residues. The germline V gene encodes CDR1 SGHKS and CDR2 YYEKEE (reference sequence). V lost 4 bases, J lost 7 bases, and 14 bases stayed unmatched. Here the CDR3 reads CASSPTLKRTGGNSPLHF. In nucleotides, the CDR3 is TGTGCCAGCAGCCCGACCTTGAAACGGACAGGGGGGAATTCACCCCTCCACTTT.

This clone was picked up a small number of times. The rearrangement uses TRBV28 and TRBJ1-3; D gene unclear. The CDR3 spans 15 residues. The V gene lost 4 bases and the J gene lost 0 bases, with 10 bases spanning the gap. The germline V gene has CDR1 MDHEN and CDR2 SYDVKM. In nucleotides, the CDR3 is TGTGCCAGCAGTTCCCAGCTGAGCTCTGGAAACACCATATATTTT. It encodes CASSSQLSSGNTIYF.

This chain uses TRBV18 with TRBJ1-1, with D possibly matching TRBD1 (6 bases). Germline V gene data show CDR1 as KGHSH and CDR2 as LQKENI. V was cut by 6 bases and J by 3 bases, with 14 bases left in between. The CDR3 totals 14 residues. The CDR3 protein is CASSVGGFDTEAFF. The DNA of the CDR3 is TGTGCCAGCTCGGTAGGGGGATTTGACACTGAAGCTTTCTTT.

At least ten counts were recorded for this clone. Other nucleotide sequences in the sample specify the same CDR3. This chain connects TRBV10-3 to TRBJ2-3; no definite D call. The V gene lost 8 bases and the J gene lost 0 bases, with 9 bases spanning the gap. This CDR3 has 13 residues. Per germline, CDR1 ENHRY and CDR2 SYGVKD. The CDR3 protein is CAISERSTDTQYF. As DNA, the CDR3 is TGTGCCATCTCGGAGCGTAGCACAGATACGCAGTATTTT.

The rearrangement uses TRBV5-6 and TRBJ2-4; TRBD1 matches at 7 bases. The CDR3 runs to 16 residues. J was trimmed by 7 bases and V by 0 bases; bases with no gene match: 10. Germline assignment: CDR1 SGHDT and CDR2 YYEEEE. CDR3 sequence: CASSLEPVLTGNIQYF. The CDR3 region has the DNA TGTGCCAGCAGCTTGGAGCCCGTCTTGACAGGGAACATTCAGTACTTC.

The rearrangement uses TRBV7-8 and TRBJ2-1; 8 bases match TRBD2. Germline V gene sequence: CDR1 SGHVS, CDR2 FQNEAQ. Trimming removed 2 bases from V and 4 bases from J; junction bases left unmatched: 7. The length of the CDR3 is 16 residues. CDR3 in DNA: TGTGCCAGCAGCTTACTTCCGGGGGGGAATTACAATGAGCAGTTCTTC. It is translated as CASSLLPGGNYNEQFF.

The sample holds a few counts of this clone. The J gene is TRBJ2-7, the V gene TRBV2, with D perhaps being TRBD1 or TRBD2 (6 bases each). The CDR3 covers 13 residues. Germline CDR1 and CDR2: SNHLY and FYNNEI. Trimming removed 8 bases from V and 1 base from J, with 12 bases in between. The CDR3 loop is CASGRRGSYEQYF. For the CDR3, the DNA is TGTGCCAGCGGGCGGAGGGGGTCCTACGAGCAGTACTTC.

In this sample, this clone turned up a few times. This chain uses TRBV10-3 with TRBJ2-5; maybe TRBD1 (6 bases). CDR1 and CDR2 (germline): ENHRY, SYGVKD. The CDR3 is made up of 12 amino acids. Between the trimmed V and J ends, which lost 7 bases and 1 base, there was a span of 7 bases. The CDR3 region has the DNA TGTGCCATCATGGACAGCCAAGAGACCCAGTACTTC. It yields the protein CAIMDSQETQYF.

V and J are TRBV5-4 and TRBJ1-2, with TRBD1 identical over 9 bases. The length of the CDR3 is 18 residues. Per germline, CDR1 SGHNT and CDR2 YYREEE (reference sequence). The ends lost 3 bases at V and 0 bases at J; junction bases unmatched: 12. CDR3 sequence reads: CASSSGGDRALANYGYTF. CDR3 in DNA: TGTGCCAGCAGCTCTGGCGGGGACAGGGCACTGGCTAACTATGGCTACACCTTC.

CDR3 sequence: CASSQTSGANVLTF. Here the CDR3 DNA reads TGTGCCAGCAGTCAGACCTCTGGGGCCAACGTCCTGACTTTC. The V gene is TRBV6-6, the J gene TRBJ2-6, with D unclear. CDR3 length: 14 amino acids. V lost 5 bases to trimming and J lost 0 bases, with 5 bases between them. Germline V gene sequence: CDR1 MNHNY, CDR2 SVGAGI (reference sequence).

The CDR3 nucleotides read TGTGCCAGCAGTTTAACCGGAGAGACCCAGTACTTC. Protein: CASSLTGETQYF. The chain employs TRBV13 and TRBJ2-5; D is unresolved. Per the germline V gene, CDR1 is PRHDT and CDR2 is FYEKMQ (reference sequence). This CDR3 region has 12 residues. The ends were cut back, 6 bases at V and 4 bases at J, with 9 bases in the middle.